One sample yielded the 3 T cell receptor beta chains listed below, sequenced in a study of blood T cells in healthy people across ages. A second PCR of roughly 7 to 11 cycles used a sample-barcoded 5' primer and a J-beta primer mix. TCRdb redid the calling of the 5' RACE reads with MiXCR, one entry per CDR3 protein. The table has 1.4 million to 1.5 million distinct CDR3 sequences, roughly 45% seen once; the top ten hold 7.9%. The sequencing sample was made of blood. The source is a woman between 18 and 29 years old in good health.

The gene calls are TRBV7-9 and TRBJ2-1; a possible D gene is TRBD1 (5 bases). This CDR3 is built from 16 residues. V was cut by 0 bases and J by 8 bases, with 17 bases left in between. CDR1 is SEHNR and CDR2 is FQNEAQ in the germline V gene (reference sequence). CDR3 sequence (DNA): TGTGCCAGCAGCTTAGCGCTTGCCACAGGCTTAGATGAGCAGTTCTTC. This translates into CASSLALATGLDEQFF.

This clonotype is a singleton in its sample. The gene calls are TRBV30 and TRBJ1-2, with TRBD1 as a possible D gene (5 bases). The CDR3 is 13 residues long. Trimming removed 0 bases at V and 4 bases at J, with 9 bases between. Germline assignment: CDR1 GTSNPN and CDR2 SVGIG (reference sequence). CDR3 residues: CAWSVQGVYGYTF. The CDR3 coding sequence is TGTGCCTGGAGTGTACAAGGGGTCTATGGCTACACCTTC.

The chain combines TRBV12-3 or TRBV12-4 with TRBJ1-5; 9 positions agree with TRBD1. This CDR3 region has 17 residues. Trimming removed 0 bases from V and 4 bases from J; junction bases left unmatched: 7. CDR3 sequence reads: CASSLAMGTGWNQPQHF. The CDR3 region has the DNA TGTGCCAGCAGTTTAGCTATGGGGACAGGGTGGAATCAGCCCCAGCATTTT.